This TCR beta chain comes out of a study of blood T cell repertoires in COVID-19 (dated by TCRdb to 2018 to 2021). Looking at the study overall: The collaborator samples originated in the United States, Italy and Spain and spanned the acute and convalescent phases of COVID-19. The material from the prospective study consisted of cDNA or gDNA derived from T cells, B-cell-depleted T cells, or PBMCs. Subjects who had been exposed to COVID-19, were actively infected with it, or had recovered from it provided the deeply sampled blood TCRbeta repertoires that made up the dataset. The repertoires were made available in a free public database intended to serve as a resource for research on the immune response to SARS-CoV-2. The samples were drawn from the first 160 participants of the ongoing ImmuneRACE study and from roughly 1,300 subjects provided by 6 global collaborators. Nearly every sample came with metadata listing a de-identified subject ID, COVID-19 status, age in years and sex. Where available, HLA class I and class II types were taken from metadata supplied by the sample provider and were not determined by assay-based typing. Study-wide findings and limitations: The quantity of clinical and demographic metadata differed by source and by participant and was supplied without curation.

A note on this clone: The antigen this receptor binds is unknown. No base-level quality is on record; no much larger clone is a single base apart.

The collaborating institutions used their own protocols to collect whole blood in K2EDTA tubes. Collaborator samples were shipped for TCRbeta analysis as frozen whole blood, isolated PBMCs, or DNA extracted from either sample type. The cysteine opens and the phenylalanine closes a CDR3 of 17 amino acids. The retained sequence is limited to the CDR3, 51 bases, with the frame set at the first base. The germline V gene specifies MDHEN as CDR1 and SYDVKM as CDR2. After removal of 5 bases from V and 2 bases from J, the junction retains 15 bases not matched to a gene. TCRbeta CDR3 regions were amplified from genomic DNA by means of the immunoSEQ Assay, a bias-controlled multiplex PCR. In the authors' own workflow: Nucleated cell counts per sample were estimated from amplification of reference gene primers within the assay. To quantify the absolute abundance of each unique TCRbeta CDR3 rearrangement, sequence reads were collapsed and filtered. For each sample, productive Simpson clonality was calculated as the square root of Simpson's diversity index over productive rearrangements. TCRdb holds this immuneACCESS table with in-frame rearrangements only. Some clones are missing; in checked studies, unresolved V genes explain under half, and the rest has no known cause. D and trimming were read from the DNA, whereas the V and J calls and clone size are those reported in that table. Here the sample has roughly 76,000 clones; more than 75% occur a single time. Jointly, the top ten make up 9.5% to 13% of the sample.

Sequencing was performed on peripheral blood. The receptor was derived from a woman between 18 and 29 years old with acute or convalescent COVID-19. The rearranged segments are TRBV28 and TRBJ2-7; 7 central nucleotides agree with TRBD1. This receptor carries the CDR3 CASSTGTDSFVAYEQYF. At the DNA level, the sequence is TGTGCCAGCAGTACCGGGACAGACTCGTTTGTCGCCTACGAGCAGTACTTC.